Sequencing of this T cell receptor (beta chain) was carried out in a study of blood T cells in healthy people across ages. A J-beta primer mix and a sample-barcoded 5' primer were used in a second PCR of about 7 to 12 cycles. Through a template-switch adaptor with 12 random nucleotides, each cDNA molecule received a tag. CDR3-containing paired-end reads numbering at least 2.5 million came from each sample. TCRdb ran MiXCR on the 5' RACE reads and lists one entry per CDR3 protein. Of hundreds of thousands of distinct CDR3 sequences in the sample, more than 35% are singletons; the top ten hold roughly 18%. This TCR was sampled from an elderly man in good health. The sample consisted of blood.

CDR3 residues: CSANLGAPDTQYF. The DNA of the CDR3 is TGCAGTGCTAATCTAGGGGCGCCAGATACGCAGTATTTT. The chain links TRBV20-1 to TRBJ2-3, with a weak D call TRBD1 (5 bases). Between the trimmed V and J ends, which lost 4 bases and 4 bases, there was a span of 12 bases. This CDR3 is built from 13 residues. Germline loops: CDR1 DFQATT, CDR2 SNEGSKA (reference sequence).